These 17 T cell receptor beta chains originate from one sample sequenced in a study of blood T cells in healthy people across ages. Primed by a sample-barcoded 5' primer and a J-beta primer mix, a second PCR proceeded for 7 to 11 cycles. TCRdb redid the calling of the 5' RACE reads with MiXCR, one entry per CDR3 protein. This repertoire shows approximately 1,000,000 distinct CDR3 sequences, more than 30% found once; its top ten account for about an eighth. The sequencing sample was made of blood. Source of these receptors: a man aged 18-30 years in good health.

This clonotype was recorded a few times. The rearrangement uses TRBV20-1 and TRBJ1-6; no definite D call. V lost 6 bases and J 7 bases, leaving 22 bases between the germline ends. This CDR3 region has 16 residues. Germline-derived CDR1 and CDR2 are DFQATT and SNEGSKA (reference sequence). The DNA for the CDR3 is TGCAGTGCCGATCGGGCGGGAACCACCTCCAATTCACCCCTCCACTTT. Translated: CSADRAGTTSNSPLHF.

In this sample, this clonotype turned up a few times. This sequence joins TRBV18 and TRBJ1-5; D not resolved. Germline V gene sequence: CDR1 KGHSH, CDR2 LQKENI. Trimming took off 2 bases at V and 4 bases at J, with 6 bases between the two ends. The length of the CDR3 is 13 residues. CDR3 sequence: CASSPTLNQPQHF. DNA of the CDR3: TGTGCCAGCTCACCAACACTAAATCAGCCCCAGCATTTT.

The J gene is TRBJ1-3, the V gene TRBV20-1; D unresolved. CDR1 and CDR2 from the germline V gene are DFQATT and SNEGSKA (reference sequence). V was trimmed by 0 bases and J by 0 bases, leaving 6 bases between them. This CDR3 is 14 amino acids long. Here the CDR3 DNA reads TGCAGTGCTAGAGATCTCCCCTCTGGAAACACCATATATTTT. Its protein product is CSARDLPSGNTIYF.

This clonotype was seen only once. J is TRBJ2-7 and V is TRBV4-2, with 12 positions matching TRBD2. CDR3 length equals 15 residues. Germline-derived CDR1 and CDR2 are LGHNA and YNFKEQ. Trimming at V came to 4 bases and at J to 7 bases, leaving 8 bases not matched to a gene. The CDR3 region is CASSRASGGANEQYF. CDR3 sequence (DNA): TGTGCCAGCAGCCGCGCTAGCGGGGGGGCCAATGAGCAGTACTTC.

In its sample, this clonotype was seen a few times. The CDR3 region has the DNA TGTGCCAGCAGTTTGGAGCAGGGACCCTACAATGAGCAGTTCTTC. This translates into CASSLEQGPYNEQFF. The chain has TRBV27 and TRBJ2-1, with D perhaps matching TRBD1 or TRBD2 (5 bases each). Germline-derived CDR1 and CDR2 are MNHEY and SMNVEV (reference sequence). CDR3 size: 15 residues. The V end was cut by 3 bases, the J end by 2 bases, with 11 bases between.

This sequence joins TRBV28 and TRBJ1-1; 7 nucleotides agree with TRBD1. The length of the CDR3 is 16 residues. The germline V gene encodes CDR1 MDHEN and CDR2 SYDVKM. V shed 1 base, J shed 4 bases, and the junction held 9 bases outside the gene matches. The DNA for the CDR3 is TGTGCCAGCAGTTTATCCGGGACAGACCTTTCCACTGAAGCTTTCTTT. Encoded protein: CASSLSGTDLSTEAFF.

The V and J genes are TRBV2 and TRBJ2-1, with 10 bases fitting TRBD2. This CDR3 has 16 residues. With 4 bases clipped from V and 6 bases from J, the junction kept 9 bases outside the gene matches. CDR1 SNHLY and CDR2 FYNNEI come from the germline V gene. The CDR3 sequence is CASSGSSGGGPNEQFF. Here the CDR3 DNA reads TGTGCCAGCAGTGGTTCTAGCGGGGGAGGTCCCAATGAGCAGTTCTTC. Full variable domain (missing parts from reference TRBV2 and TRBJ2-1): EPEVTQTPSHQVTQMGQEVILRCVPISNHLYFYWYRQILGQKVEFLVSFYNNEISEKSEIFDDQFSVERPDGSNFTLKIRSTKLEDSAMYFCASSGSSGGGPNEQFFGPGTRLTVL.

This clonotype came up a few times. The genes are TRBV20-1 and TRBJ1-1, with D possibly being TRBD1 (5 bases). From germline, CDR1 is DFQATT and CDR2 SNEGSKA (reference sequence). The CDR3 length is 14 residues. V dropped 0 bases and J dropped 4 bases, with 12 bases sitting between them. CDR3: CSARDQGRGTEAFF. As DNA, the CDR3 is TGCAGTGCTAGAGATCAGGGCCGCGGCACTGAAGCTTTCTTT.

This clonotype was counted only a few times. The V gene is TRBV7-9, the J gene TRBJ1-5; 9 bases agree with TRBD1. Germline CDR1 and CDR2: SEHNR and FQNEAQ (reference sequence). This CDR3 has 14 residues. Trimming took 5 bases from V and 6 from J; bases not matched to a gene: 5. The CDR3 region is CASSEDRGGQPQHF. The DNA for the CDR3 is TGTGCCAGCAGCGAGGACAGGGGTGGTCAGCCCCAGCATTTT.

The rearrangement links TRBV28 to TRBJ2-5, with D possibly TRBD2 on 7 matching bases. V shed 3 bases and J shed 11 bases, with 28 bases lying between them. In germline, CDR1 is MDHEN, CDR2 SYDVKM. This CDR3 is 17 amino acids long. The CDR3 nucleotides are TGTGCCAGCAGTTTGATCCTAGCGGACTATACAGGGAATGAGCAGTACTTC. Its translation: CASSLILADYTGNEQYF.

V and J are TRBV5-1 and TRBJ2-1; 7 nucleotides align to TRBD2. The CDR3 has 23 residues. The germline V gene has CDR1 SGHRS and CDR2 YFSETQ. V lost 0 bases to trimming and J lost 0 bases; unmatched junction nucleotides: 24. CDR3 sequence: CASSLVLGWLAAFINSSYNEQFF. For the CDR3, the DNA is TGCGCCAGCAGCTTGGTCCTTGGGTGGCTAGCGGCTTTCATCAATAGCTCCTACAATGAGCAGTTCTTC.

The rearrangement joins TRBV6-5 to TRBJ1-1; D remains ambiguous. Trimming cost V 5 bases and J 5 bases, with 18 bases left between them. CDR1 is MNHEY, CDR2 SVGAGI, per germline. This CDR3 region has 15 residues. CDR3 nucleotides: TGTGCCAGCAGTGACGTCTTGGGGTTGGGTACTGAAGCTTTCTTT. It specifies CASSDVLGLGTEAFF.

This clonotype was picked up a small number of times. The CDR3 sequence: CASSGGTVPYNTEAFF. The CDR3 DNA reads TGCGCCAGCAGCGGCGGGACAGTCCCATATAACACTGAAGCTTTCTTT. The V call is TRBV5-1, the J call TRBJ1-1; 7 bases agree with TRBD1. The germline V gene encodes CDR1 SGHRS and CDR2 YFSETQ. V gave up 4 bases and J gave up 2 bases; unmatched junction bases: 11. This CDR3 is 16 amino acids long.

The chain uses TRBV20-1 and TRBJ2-7, with D perhaps TRBD2 (5 bases). The CDR3 loop spans 11 amino acids. The germline CDR1 and CDR2 sequences are DFQATT and SNEGSKA (reference sequence). Trimming shortened V by 3 bases and J by 3 bases, and 6 bases separated the two germline ends. The CDR3 DNA reads TGCAGTGCTAGCGGGGACTACGAGCAGTACTTC. Its protein product is CSASGDYEQYF.

This clonotype has just a few counts. This chain connects TRBV7-2 to TRBJ1-2; the D is unclear. The CDR3 consists of 15 residues. V lost 1 base, J lost 2 bases, and 11 bases lay in between. Germline lookup yields CDR1 SGHTA and CDR2 FQGNSA. CDR3 in amino acids: CASSLGSGGNYGYTF. In nucleotides, the CDR3 is TGTGCCAGCAGCTTAGGTAGTGGCGGGAACTATGGCTACACCTTC. Based on the CDR3 plus reference TRBV7-2 and TRBJ1-2, the full variable domain is GAGVSQSPSNKVTEKGKDVELRCDPISGHTALYWYRQSLGQGLEFLIYFQGNSAPDKSGLPSDRFSAERTGGSVSTLTIQRTQQEDSAVYLCASSLGSGGNYGYTFGSGTRLTVV.

The chain employs TRBV29-1 and TRBJ2-5; D call uncertain. Germline-derived CDR1 and CDR2 are SQVTM and ANQGSEA. CDR3 length: 12 amino acids. V was trimmed by 7 bases and J by 2 bases, leaving 11 bases between them. In DNA, the CDR3 is TGCAGCGCCCGGAGCAGACAAGAGACCCAGTACTTC. Amino acids: CSARSRQETQYF.

Many counts were recorded for this clonotype. This chain uses TRBV9 with TRBJ1-2; D is unresolved. CDR3 length: 13 residues. CDR1 and CDR2 from the germline V gene are SGDLS and YYNGEE. V lost 4 bases, J lost 3 bases, and 10 bases lay in between. The CDR3 loop is CASSPSADYGYTF. CDR3 in DNA: TGTGCCAGCAGCCCTTCCGCGGACTATGGCTACACCTTC.